This T cell receptor (beta chain) was identified in a study of memory CD4+ T cells and cytomegalovirus serostatus. Study summary: Donors were healthy Belgian adults, 8 to 10 CMV seropositive and 20 to 30 seronegative. General study findings and limits: CD4+ memory repertoires contained about 40% of the roughly 160 reported CMV TCRbeta sequences.

As concerns this clone: What it binds is unknown.

Single viable CD3+CD4+CD8-CD45RO+ cells were sorted as the memory CD4+ T cells. CMV serostatus came from serum IgG against pp150, pp28, p38, p52. The germline CDR1 and CDR2 sequences are MNHEY and SVGAGI. The CDR3 runs to 15 residues. The V gene end was trimmed by 2 bases and the J gene end by 6 bases; junction bases not matched to a gene: 4. The data were produced by immunoSEQ multiplex PCR, yet TCRdb's version contains in-frame clones alone and is incomplete. The sample lists 70,000 to 90,000 clones; roughly 78% were seen once. Sequenced input: memory CD4+ T cells from blood. This chain connects TRBV6-5 to TRBJ2-3; TRBD2 matches at 11 bases. The clonotype was recovered from an adult in good health and CMV-seropositive. The CDR3 DNA reads TGTGCCAGCAGTTACGCGTCTAGCGGGGGGGATACGCAGTATTTT. This translates into CASSYASSGGDTQYF.